This is a list of T cell receptor beta chains from one sample in a study of cytomegalovirus exposure and HLA in healthy donors. Measured with immunoSEQ multiplex PCR; TCRdb has only the in-frame clones, and not every one. The sample shows 90,000 to 150,000 clones, around 84% of them seen only once. Input material: PBMCs. These receptors came from a woman in her 30s in good health and CMV-seropositive. Each CDR3 is given with its conserved first and last residue. The order of the fields is J gene, V gene, clone size, D gene, CDR3 DNA, CDR3 protein. A D gene is named only where the DNA matches it firmly. Clone size is not always given. Where it is, it says once, few, many or a class for expanded clones.

TRBJ1-1 | TRBV2 | - | - | TGTGCCAGCAGTTCATCGACTGCTGCTGAAGCTTTCTTT | CASSSSTAAEAFF
TRBJ2-5 | TRBV7-3 | few | TRBD2 | TGTGCCAGCAGCTTAGGCGGGGGGCTGGGGGAGACCCAGTACTTC | CASSLGGGLGETQYF
TRBJ2-5 | TRBV6-5 | - | - | TGTGCCAGCAGTTATCGTGGGGCGTCCACAGAGACCCAGTACTTC | CASSYRGASTETQYF
TRBJ2-5 | TRBV2 | - | - | TGTGCCAGCAGTGAAAGGAGGGAGACCCAGTACTTC | CASSERRETQYF
TRBJ1-1 | TRBV2 | - | TRBD1 | TGTGCCAGCAGCGACCCCAGGGGGCTCGATGAAGCTTTCTTT | CASSDPRGLDEAFF
TRBJ2-7 | TRBV29-1 | - | TRBD1 | TGCAGCGTTTGGGGACAGTTCCCGACCTACGAGCAGTACTTC | CSVWGQFPTYEQYF
TRBJ1-2 | TRBV7-2 | - | - | TGTGCCAGCAGCCACGGGGTAGGAGGCTACACCTTC | CASSHGVGGYTF
TRBJ1-2 | TRBV4-1 | - | TRBD1 | TGCGCCAGCAGCCAAGGACAGGGTTTTGACTATGGCTACACCTTC | CASSQGQGFDYGYTF
TRBJ2-7 | TRBV7-9 | - | - | TGTGCCAGCGTTTACAGGGACGGCTACGAGCAGTACTTC | CASVYRDGYEQYF
TRBJ2-5 | TRBV2 | - | TRBD1 | TGTGCCAGCAATCCTGGGACAGAGGATAGGTACCAAGAGACCCAGTACTTC | CASNPGTEDRYQETQYF
TRBJ2-2 | TRBV5-6 | - | TRBD1 | TGTGCCAGCAGCTTGTGGGCAGGGGGCTACACCGGGGAGCTGTTTTTT | CASSLWAGGYTGELFF
TRBJ2-3 | TRBV5-1 | few | TRBD2 | TGCGCCAGCAGCTTGGGGCGGGGGGGCCCCACAGATACGCAGTATTTT | CASSLGRGGPTDTQYF
TRBJ2-5 | TRBV10-2 | - | TRBD2 | TGCGCCAGCAATCTCGGGGGGGCCCCGGAGACCCAGTACTTC | CASNLGGAPETQYF
TRBJ1-3 | TRBV6-1 | - | - | TGTGCCAGCAGTGAAGGTGCAGGTACTACCATATATTTT | CASSEGAGTTIYF
TRBJ2-5 | TRBV30 | - | TRBD2 | TGTGCCTGGAGCATAGGGCTAGCGGGGGGTATCCAAGAGACCCAGTACTTC | CAWSIGLAGGIQETQYF
TRBJ1-4 | TRBV29-1 | few | - | TGCAGCGTTGGTCTGGGGGGGACTAATGAAAAACTGTTTTTT | CSVGLGGTNEKLFF
TRBJ1-1 | TRBV15 | - | TRBD1 | TGTGCCACCAGCAGGGCCCACAGGGGGCGGGTATCCTCTGAAGCTTTCTTT | CATSRAHRGRVSSEAFF
TRBJ2-7 | TRBV14 | - | TRBD2 | TGTGCCAGCAGCTCCACTAGCGGGGGGGAGGAGCCCCCTTTTTCCTACGAGCAGTACTTC | CASSSTSGGEEPPFSYEQYF
TRBJ1-6 | TRBV30 | - | - | TGTGCCTGGAGTCTGGAGGGTAATTCACCCCTCCACTTT | CAWSLEGNSPLHF
TRBJ1-3 | TRBV7-2 | - | - | TGTGCCAGCAGCTTAGATTGGGGGGGTGGAAACACCATATATTTT | CASSLDWGGGNTIYF
TRBJ2-1 | TRBV4-3 | - | TRBD2 | TGCGCCAGCAGCCAAGGGAGCGGGGGGGTGGGAGAGCAGTTCTTC | CASSQGSGGVGEQFF
TRBJ2-5 | TRBV11-2 | - | TRBD2 | TGTGCCAGCAGCCCCCGGCGGGGGGGGGAGACCCAGTACTTC | CASSPRRGGETQYF
TRBJ2-5 | TRBV5-4 | - | - | TGTGCCAGCAGCTTGGCTGGGGGGCAAGAGACCCAGTACTTC | CASSLAGGQETQYF
TRBJ2-1 | TRBV20-1 | - | TRBD2 | TGCAGTCGGACTAGGCAGCGGGAGCAGTTCTTC | CSRTRQREQFF
TRBJ2-1 | TRBV5-1 | - | - | TGCGCCAGCAGCTTGGGACAGGAGTACAATGAGCAGTTCTTC | CASSLGQEYNEQFF
TRBJ1-5 | TRBV10-3 | - | - | TGTGCCATCAGTGAGTCACCGGGCAATCAGCCCCAGCATTTT | CAISESPGNQPQHF
TRBJ2-5 | TRBV27 | - | TRBD2 | TGTGCCAGCAGTTCACGACTAGCGGGGGCCCTCAAATATCAAGAGACCCAGTACTTC | CASSSRLAGALKYQETQYF
TRBJ2-2 | TRBV7-9 | - | - | TGTGCCAGCAGCTTAGCCAGAGGGGAGCTGTTTTTT | CASSLARGELFF
TRBJ1-1 | TRBV4-3 | few | TRBD1 | TGCGCCAGCAGCTTCGACGGGGACAGTACTGAAGCTTTCTTT | CASSFDGDSTEAFF
TRBJ2-7 | TRBV4-1 | - | - | TGCGCCAGCAGCCTCGCCGCTAGACAGACCTACGAGCAGTACTTC | CASSLAARQTYEQYF
TRBJ1-5 | TRBV18 | - | - | TGTGCCAGCTCCCCCCAGGGAGGAACCAGCAATCAGCCCCAGCATTTT | CASSPQGGTSNQPQHF
TRBJ1-2 | TRBV27 | once | TRBD1 | TGTGCCAGCAGCGCTAATCCAGGGGGCTATGGCTACACCTTC | CASSANPGGYGYTF
TRBJ1-2 | TRBV30 | - | - | TGTGCCTGGAGTGTACGTGGGGGCTGGGGCTATGGCTACACCTTC | CAWSVRGGWGYGYTF
TRBJ1-5 | TRBV9 | - | - | TGTGCCAGCAGTCGTCCAGGGATTAATCAGCCCCAGCATTTT | CASSRPGINQPQHF
TRBJ2-1 | TRBV7-3 | - | TRBD2 | TGTGCCAGCAGCTTAACCCTAGCGGGGGCCTACAATGAGCAGTTCTTC | CASSLTLAGAYNEQFF
TRBJ1-5 | TRBV28 | - | TRBD1 | TGTGCCAGCGTCCAGGGGGGAGGCAATCAGCCCCAGCATTTT | CASVQGGGNQPQHF
TRBJ1-5 | TRBV28 | few | - | TGTGCCAGCAGTTTAAGGACAGACCAGCCCCAGCATTTT | CASSLRTDQPQHF
TRBJ1-2 | TRBV7-9 | - | - | TGTGCCAGCACCGGCGGGGCCGGTCTCTATGGCTACACCTTC | CASTGGAGLYGYTF
TRBJ2-2 | TRBV9 | - | - | TGTGCCAGCAGCGTGAACAGGACGTGCACCGGGGAGCTGTTTTTT | CASSVNRTCTGELFF
TRBJ2-7 | TRBV5-1 | - | - | TGCGCCAGCAGCTTGGGAGGCGGGGCCAGCGAGCAGTACTTC | CASSLGGGASEQYF